This paragraph covers one T cell receptor beta chain sequence. Its antigen is undetermined. This sample was included in a study of cytomegalovirus exposure and HLA in healthy donors. Across the whole study: For the approximately 400 genotyped donors, roughly 80% fell within the Caucasian-associated ancestry cluster.

PCR amplification relied on 60 Vbeta primers (plus 13 Jbeta primers). The table came from immunoSEQ multiplex PCR; TCRdb's copy has only in-frame clones and leaves some out. The sample has some 200,000 clones, around 80% seen once. Whole-study results and caveats: A later analysis linked a missense DCLRE1C variant to TCR beta V- and J-gene trimming. Reports showed the classifier diagnosing cytomegalovirus status with high specificity and sensitivity.

The CDR3 contains 13 residues. Germline assignment: CDR1 SQVTM and CDR2 ANQGSEA. V gave up 6 bases and J gave up 5 bases; unmatched junction bases: 9. The sequencing sample was made of PBMCs. The V gene is TRBV29-1, the J gene TRBJ2-5, with 7 nucleotides matching TRBD2. This TCR was sampled from a woman aged 18-29 years in good health and CMV-seronegative. The CDR3 region has the DNA TGCAGCGTGGTCGGACTAGTGGGGGAGACCCAGTACTTC. It is translated as CSVVGLVGETQYF.